The T cell receptor beta chain described here comes from a study of blood T cell repertoires in COVID-19. Germline V lookup: CDR1 MNHEY, CDR2 SVGAGI. V dropped 6 bases and J dropped 4 bases, with 7 bases sitting between them. This CDR3 region has 12 residues. Repertoires were generated with immunoSEQ multiplex PCR, while TCRdb's copy carries only in-frame clones and drops some. Here the sample spans approximately 390,000 clones, 70% to 90% being singletons. This TCR was sampled from a middle-aged woman with acute COVID-19. Sequences were obtained from PBMCs or T cells enriched from blood (not recorded which). V gene TRBV6-5 combines with J gene TRBJ1-3; D perhaps matches TRBD1 (5 bases). The CDR3 DNA reads as TGTGCCAGCAGGACAGACGGAAACACCATATATTTT. Its protein product is CASRTDGNTIYF.